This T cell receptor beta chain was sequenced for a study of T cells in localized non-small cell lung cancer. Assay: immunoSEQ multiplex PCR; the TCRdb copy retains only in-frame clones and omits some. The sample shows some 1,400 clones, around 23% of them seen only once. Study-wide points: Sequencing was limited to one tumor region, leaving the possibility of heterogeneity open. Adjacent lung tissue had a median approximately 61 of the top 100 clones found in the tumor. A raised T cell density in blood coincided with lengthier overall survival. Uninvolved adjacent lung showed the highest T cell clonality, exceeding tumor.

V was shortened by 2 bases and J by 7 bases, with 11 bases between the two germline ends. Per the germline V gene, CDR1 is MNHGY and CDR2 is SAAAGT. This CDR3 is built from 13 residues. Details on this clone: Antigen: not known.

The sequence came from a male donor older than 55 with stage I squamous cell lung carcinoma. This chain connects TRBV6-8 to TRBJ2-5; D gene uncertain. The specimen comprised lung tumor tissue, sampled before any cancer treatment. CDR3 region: CASSYARLRTQYF. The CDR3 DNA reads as TGTGCCAGCAGTTACGCCCGTTTGAGGACCCAGTACTTC.